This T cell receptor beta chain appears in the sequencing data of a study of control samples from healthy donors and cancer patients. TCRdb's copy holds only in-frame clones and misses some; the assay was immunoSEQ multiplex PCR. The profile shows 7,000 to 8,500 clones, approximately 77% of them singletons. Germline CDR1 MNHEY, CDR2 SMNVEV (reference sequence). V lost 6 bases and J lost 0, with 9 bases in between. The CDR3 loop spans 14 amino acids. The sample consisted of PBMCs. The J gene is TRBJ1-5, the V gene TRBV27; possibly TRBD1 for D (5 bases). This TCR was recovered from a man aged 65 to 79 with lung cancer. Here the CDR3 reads CASRTGDSNQPQHF. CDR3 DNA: TGTGCCAGCAGAACAGGAGATAGCAATCAGCCCCAGCATTTT.